A selection of T cell receptor beta chains follows, all from one sample in a study of technical replicates of blood from several donors. TCRdb keeps only in-frame clones here, not all; method: immunoSEQ multiplex PCR. The sample has under 85,000 clones, about 96% seen once. Sequences were obtained from T cells isolated from PBMCs. These receptors all come from a human donor in good health. Each CDR3 is given without its conserved first and last residue.

v_call cdr3_length cdr3_aa
TRBV4-2 14 ASSQAGTGGAYEQY
TRBV19 12 ASQAGVGNYGYT
TRBV4-2 11 ASSQSGIVEAF
TRBV30 11 AWSRASGGEQF
TRBV4-1 13 ASSQRTDYNYGYT
TRBV2 10 ASSGQGNGYT
TRBV5-1 13 ASSLTGQGVTEAF
TRBV2 12 AIQGLSGSYEQY
TRBV9 15 ASSVDSGLGSGNTIY
TRBV19 11 ASSIGQVYGYT
TRBV7-9 13 ASSSWDLGGNEQF
TRBV10-1 11 ASSAGTNYGYT
TRBV5-1 12 ASSLGQGYDTIY
TRBV2 12 ATKGLGVRTEAF
TRBV4-2 14 ASSQEASGSGYTQY
TRBV6-1 11 AHRAGVWTEAF
TRBV10-3 12 AITRREGDYGYT
TRBV19 12 ASSRDPSDYGYT
TRBV14 12 ASSQVRVAGGEF
TRBV6-1 11 ASTQARNTEAF
TRBV27 13 ASSLRSDSTYEQY
TRBV19 13 ASSRTVSSTDTQY
TRBV19 13 ASSRDRASNQPQH
TRBV28 12 ARKGVSGANVLT
TRBV5-6 14 ASSFFSDRVNTEAF
TRBV6-5 12 ATANSNSYNEQF
TRBV11-3 12 ASSLDLSWETQY
TRBV10-1 12 ASSMDRAGNTIY